A selection of T cell receptor beta chains follows, all from one sample in a study of cytomegalovirus exposure and HLA in healthy donors. Libraries were prepared by immunoSEQ multiplex PCR; TCRdb keeps only in-frame clonotypes and omits some of them. The data hold about 67,000 clones, with around 63% observed a single time. Sequencing input: PBMCs. These TCRs come from a woman between 25 and 40 years old in good health and CMV-seronegative. Both conserved end residues are trimmed from each CDR3. A D gene is named only where the DNA matches it firmly. Clone size is not always given. Where it is, it says once, few, many or a class for expanded clones.

abundance: -
j_gene: TRBJ2-3
v_gene: TRBV6-1
d_gene: TRBD1
CDR3aa: ASTNRGFSTDTQY

abundance: once
j_gene: TRBJ1-2
v_gene: TRBV6-1
d_gene: -
CDR3aa: ATQSGYGGYT

abundance: -
j_gene: TRBJ2-3
v_gene: TRBV7-2
d_gene: TRBD2
CDR3aa: ASSLGSSGGLVDTQY

abundance: -
j_gene: TRBJ1-1
v_gene: TRBV28
d_gene: -
CDR3aa: ASSLVQFEAF

abundance: -
j_gene: TRBJ2-1
v_gene: TRBV5-4
d_gene: TRBD2
CDR3aa: ASSRGGDEVYNEQF

abundance: -
j_gene: TRBJ2-1
v_gene: TRBV28
d_gene: -
CDR3aa: ASSQPGGNEQF

abundance: -
j_gene: TRBJ2-3
v_gene: TRBV11-3
d_gene: -
CDR3aa: ASSSRGGAPEADTQY

abundance: once
j_gene: TRBJ2-7
v_gene: TRBV5-1
d_gene: -
CDR3aa: ASSPQLQDYEQY

abundance: few
j_gene: TRBJ1-6
v_gene: TRBV6-1
d_gene: TRBD1
CDR3aa: ASSATGTGGISPLH

abundance: -
j_gene: TRBJ1-1
v_gene: TRBV5-4
d_gene: -
CDR3aa: ASSLYGQPEAF

abundance: -
j_gene: TRBJ1-4
v_gene: TRBV4-2
d_gene: -
CDR3aa: ASSQEARREGEKLF

abundance: -
j_gene: TRBJ2-1
v_gene: TRBV6-6
d_gene: -
CDR3aa: ASSFQGYSGNEQF

abundance: once
j_gene: TRBJ2-3
v_gene: TRBV19
d_gene: -
CDR3aa: ASSRQGHQSTDTQY

abundance: few
j_gene: TRBJ2-3
v_gene: TRBV7-9
d_gene: TRBD2
CDR3aa: ASSEGLADTQY

abundance: -
j_gene: TRBJ1-2
v_gene: TRBV4-1
d_gene: -
CDR3aa: ASSQEGRVGYT

abundance: few
j_gene: TRBJ2-3
v_gene: TRBV19
d_gene: TRBD1
CDR3aa: ASSIGGGRDTQY

abundance: -
j_gene: TRBJ1-5
v_gene: TRBV7-6
d_gene: -
CDR3aa: ASSLGRQANQPQH

abundance: -
j_gene: TRBJ1-2
v_gene: TRBV7-9
d_gene: -
CDR3aa: SSSLGGRGYT

abundance: few
j_gene: TRBJ1-6
v_gene: TRBV5-1
d_gene: -
CDR3aa: ASSLGQYSPLH

abundance: -
j_gene: TRBJ2-1
v_gene: TRBV7-8
d_gene: TRBD1
CDR3aa: ASSIRGRGNEQF

abundance: -
j_gene: TRBJ2-1
v_gene: TRBV28
d_gene: -
CDR3aa: ASINGYNEQF

abundance: -
j_gene: TRBJ1-2
v_gene: TRBV4-2
d_gene: TRBD1
CDR3aa: ASSQVGTAHGYT

abundance: -
j_gene: TRBJ2-3
v_gene: TRBV5-4
d_gene: -
CDR3aa: ASSLDLRVDTQY